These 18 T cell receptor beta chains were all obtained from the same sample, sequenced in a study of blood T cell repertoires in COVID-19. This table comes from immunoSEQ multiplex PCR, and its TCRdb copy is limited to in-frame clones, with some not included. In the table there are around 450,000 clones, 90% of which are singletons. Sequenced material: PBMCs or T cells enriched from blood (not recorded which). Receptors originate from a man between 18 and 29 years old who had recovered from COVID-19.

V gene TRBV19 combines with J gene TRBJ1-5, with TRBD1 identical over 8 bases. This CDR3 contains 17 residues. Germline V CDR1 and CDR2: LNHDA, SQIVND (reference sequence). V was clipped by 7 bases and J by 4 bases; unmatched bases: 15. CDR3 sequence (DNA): TGTGCCAGTACATCCCTCGGGCGGACAGGGCCAAATCAGCCCCAGCATTTT. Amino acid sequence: CASTSLGRTGPNQPQHF.

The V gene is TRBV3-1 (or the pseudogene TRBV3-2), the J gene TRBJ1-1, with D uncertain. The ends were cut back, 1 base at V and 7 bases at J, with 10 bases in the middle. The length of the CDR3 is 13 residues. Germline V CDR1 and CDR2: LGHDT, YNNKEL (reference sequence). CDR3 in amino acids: CASSQAKQIEAFF. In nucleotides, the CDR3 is TGTGCCAGCAGCCAAGCCAAGCAAATTGAAGCTTTCTTT.

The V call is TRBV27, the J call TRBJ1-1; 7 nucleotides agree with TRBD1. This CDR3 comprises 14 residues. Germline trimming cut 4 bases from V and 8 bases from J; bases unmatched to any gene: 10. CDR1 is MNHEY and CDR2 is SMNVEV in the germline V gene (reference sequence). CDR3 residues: CASSSWTGKEEAFF. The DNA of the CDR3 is TGTGCCAGCAGTTCCTGGACAGGAAAGGAAGAAGCTTTCTTT.

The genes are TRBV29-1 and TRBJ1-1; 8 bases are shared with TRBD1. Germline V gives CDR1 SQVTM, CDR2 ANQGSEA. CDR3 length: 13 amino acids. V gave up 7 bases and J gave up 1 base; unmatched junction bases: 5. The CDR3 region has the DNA TGCAGCGCCACCGGGACAGGGAACACTGAAGCTTTCTTT. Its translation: CSATGTGNTEAFF.

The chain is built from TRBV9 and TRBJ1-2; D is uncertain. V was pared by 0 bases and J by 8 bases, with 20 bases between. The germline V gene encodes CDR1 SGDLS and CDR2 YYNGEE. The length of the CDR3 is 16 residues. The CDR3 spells CASSVAISQTKSGYTF. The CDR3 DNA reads TGTGCCAGCAGCGTAGCTATTTCACAGACTAAGAGCGGCTACACCTTC.

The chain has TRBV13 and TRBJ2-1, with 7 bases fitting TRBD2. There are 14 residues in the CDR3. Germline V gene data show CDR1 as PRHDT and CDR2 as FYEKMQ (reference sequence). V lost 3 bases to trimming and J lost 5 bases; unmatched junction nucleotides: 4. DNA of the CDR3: TGTGCCAGCAGCTTCGGGACTAATAACAATGAGCAGTTCTTC. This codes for CASSFGTNNNEQFF.

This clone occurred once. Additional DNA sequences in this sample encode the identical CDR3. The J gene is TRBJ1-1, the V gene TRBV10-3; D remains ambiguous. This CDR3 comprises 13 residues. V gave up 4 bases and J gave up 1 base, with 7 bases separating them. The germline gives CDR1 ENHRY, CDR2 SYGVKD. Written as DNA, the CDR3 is TGTGCCATCAGTGTCTCGGGGAACACTGAAGCTTTCTTT. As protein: CAISVSGNTEAFF.

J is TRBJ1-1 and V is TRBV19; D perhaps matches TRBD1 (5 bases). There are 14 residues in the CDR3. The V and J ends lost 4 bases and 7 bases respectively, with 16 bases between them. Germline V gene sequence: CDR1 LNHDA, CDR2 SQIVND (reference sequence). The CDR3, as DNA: TGTGCCAGTAGTACCGAAGGGCGGAGGGGTGAAGCTTTCTTT. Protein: CASSTEGRRGEAFF.

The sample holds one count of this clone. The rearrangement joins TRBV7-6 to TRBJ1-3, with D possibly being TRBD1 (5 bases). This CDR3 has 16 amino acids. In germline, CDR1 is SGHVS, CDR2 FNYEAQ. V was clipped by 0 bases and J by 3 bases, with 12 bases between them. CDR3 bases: TGTGCCAGCAGCTTAGCGGCTGGGGGAGGTGGAAACACCATATATTTT. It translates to CASSLAAGGGGNTIYF.

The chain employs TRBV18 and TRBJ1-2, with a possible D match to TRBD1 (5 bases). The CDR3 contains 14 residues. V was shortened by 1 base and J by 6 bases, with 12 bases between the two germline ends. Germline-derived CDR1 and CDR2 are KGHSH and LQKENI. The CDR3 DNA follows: TGTGCCAGCTCACCACTTTCAGGGATCGATGGCTACACCTTC. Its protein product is CASSPLSGIDGYTF.

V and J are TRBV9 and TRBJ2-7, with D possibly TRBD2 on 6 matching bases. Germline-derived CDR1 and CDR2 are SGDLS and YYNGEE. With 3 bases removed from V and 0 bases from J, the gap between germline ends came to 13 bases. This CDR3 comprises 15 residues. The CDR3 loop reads CASSAGDFYSYEQYF. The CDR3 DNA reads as TGTGCCAGCAGCGCTGGGGACTTCTACTCCTACGAGCAGTACTTC.

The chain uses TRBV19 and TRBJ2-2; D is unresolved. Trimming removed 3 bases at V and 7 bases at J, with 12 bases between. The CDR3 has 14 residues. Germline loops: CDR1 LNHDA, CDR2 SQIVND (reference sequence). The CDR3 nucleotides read TGTGCCAGTAGTATTAGTCCCCGGGTCGGGGAGCTGTTTTTT. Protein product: CASSISPRVGELFF.

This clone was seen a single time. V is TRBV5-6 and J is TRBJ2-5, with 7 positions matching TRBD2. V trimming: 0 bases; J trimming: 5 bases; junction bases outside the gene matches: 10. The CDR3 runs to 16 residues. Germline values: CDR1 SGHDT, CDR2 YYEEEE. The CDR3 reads CASSLASSGSRETQYF. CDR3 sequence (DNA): TGTGCCAGCAGCTTGGCGTCTAGCGGATCAAGGGAGACCCAGTACTTC.

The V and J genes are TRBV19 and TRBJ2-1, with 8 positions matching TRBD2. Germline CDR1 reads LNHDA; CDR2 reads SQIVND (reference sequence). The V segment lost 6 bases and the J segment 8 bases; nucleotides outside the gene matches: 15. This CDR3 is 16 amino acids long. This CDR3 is CASRSTRAGVVDEQFF. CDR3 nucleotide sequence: TGTGCCAGTAGGAGTACTAGAGCGGGAGTGGTGGATGAGCAGTTCTTC.

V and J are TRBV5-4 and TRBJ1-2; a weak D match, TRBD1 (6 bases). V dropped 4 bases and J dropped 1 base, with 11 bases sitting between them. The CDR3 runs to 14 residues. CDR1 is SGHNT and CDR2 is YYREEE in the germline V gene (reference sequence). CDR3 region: CASSTGTDNYGYTF. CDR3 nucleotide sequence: TGTGCCAGCAGCACAGGGACGGATAACTATGGCTACACCTTC.

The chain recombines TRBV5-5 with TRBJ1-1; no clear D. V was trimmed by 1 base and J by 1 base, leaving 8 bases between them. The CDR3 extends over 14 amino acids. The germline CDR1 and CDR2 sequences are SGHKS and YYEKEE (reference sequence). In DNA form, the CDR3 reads TGTGCCAGCAGCTTGCGGGATAGGAACACTGAAGCTTTCTTT. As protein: CASSLRDRNTEAFF.

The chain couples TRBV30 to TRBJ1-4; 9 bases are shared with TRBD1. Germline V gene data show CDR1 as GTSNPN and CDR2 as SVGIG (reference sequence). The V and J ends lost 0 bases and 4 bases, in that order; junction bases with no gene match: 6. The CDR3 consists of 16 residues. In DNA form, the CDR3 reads TGTGCCTGGAGTGTACCGTTGACAGGGGGTAATGAAAAACTGTTTTTT. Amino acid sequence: CAWSVPLTGGNEKLFF.

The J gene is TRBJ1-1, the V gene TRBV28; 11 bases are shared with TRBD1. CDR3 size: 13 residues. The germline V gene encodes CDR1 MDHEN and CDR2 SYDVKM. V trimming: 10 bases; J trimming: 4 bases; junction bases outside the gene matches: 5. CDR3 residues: CATKDRGPTEAFF. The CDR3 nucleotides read TGTGCCACCAAGGACAGGGGGCCCACTGAAGCTTTCTTT.